One and the same sample provided the 24 T cell receptor beta chains below, sequenced in a study of cytomegalovirus exposure and HLA in healthy donors. The PCR was carried out with 60 Vbeta primers and 13 Jbeta primers. Assay: immunoSEQ multiplex PCR; the TCRdb copy retains only in-frame clones and omits some. This sample has roughly 130,000 clones, with about 74% found just once. The sequenced sample was PBMCs. The source is a man younger than 35 in good health and CMV-seropositive.

The rearrangement joins TRBV7-2 to TRBJ2-7; D unclear. CDR1 and CDR2 (germline): SGHTA, FQGNSA. CDR3 length: 11 amino acids. V lost 5 bases and J 4 bases, leaving 6 bases between the germline ends. The DNA of the CDR3 is TGTGCCAGCAGCGAGCATTACGAGCAGTACTTC. This translates into CASSEHYEQYF. The entire variable domain, with the rest obtained from reference TRBV7-2 and TRBJ2-7, is as follows: GAGVSQSPSNKVTEKGKDVELRCDPISGHTALYWYRQSLGQGLEFLIYFQGNSAPDKSGLPSDRFSAERTGGSVSTLTIQRTQQEDSAVYLCASSEHYEQYFGPGTRLTVT.

This clone was counted a few times. The chain joins TRBV5-6 to TRBJ2-7; the match to TRBD2 covers 7 bases. From germline, CDR1 is SGHDT and CDR2 YYEEEE. This CDR3 contains 15 residues. With 6 bases clipped from V and 6 bases from J, the junction kept 15 bases outside the gene matches. DNA of the CDR3: TGTGCCAGCACCTTTGTGGGGAGGGACGGGGGCGAGCAGTACTTC. Encoded protein: CASTFVGRDGGEQYF.

V usage is TRBV18 and J usage is TRBJ2-7; 8 positions match TRBD2. V gave up 6 bases and J gave up 0 bases; unmatched junction bases: 4. The germline V gene encodes CDR1 KGHSH and CDR2 LQKENI. The CDR3 extends over 14 amino acids. This CDR3 is CASSGGRSSYEQYF. CDR3 bases: TGTGCCAGCTCGGGCGGGAGGAGCTCCTACGAGCAGTACTTC.

This chain joins TRBV7-9 and TRBJ1-6; the D is unclear. The CDR3 is 16 amino acids. Trimming cost V 0 bases and J 8 bases, with 14 bases left between them. CDR1 SEHNR and CDR2 FQNEAQ come from the germline V gene (reference sequence). CDR3: CASSLARTGGDSPLHF. The CDR3 DNA reads TGTGCCAGCAGCTTAGCTCGTACGGGAGGCGATTCACCCCTCCACTTT.

The chain combines TRBV29-1 with TRBJ2-1; 7 nucleotides line up with TRBD1. The CDR3 has 14 residues. In germline, CDR1 is SQVTM, CDR2 ANQGSEA. The V gene end was trimmed by 4 bases and the J gene end by 6 bases; junction bases not matched to a gene: 9. The CDR3 DNA follows: TGCAGCGTTGCAAAGGGGGCGCCCGGCAATGAGCAGTTCTTC. It yields the protein CSVAKGAPGNEQFF.

The CDR3 here is CASSLGDRDWLEKLFF. CDR3 in DNA: TGTGCCAGCAGCTTAGGGGACCGGGACTGGCTTGAAAAACTGTTTTTT. The genes are TRBV7-9 and TRBJ1-4; maybe TRBD1 (5 bases). This CDR3 spans 16 amino acids. Germline V gene lookup returns CDR1 SEHNR and CDR2 FQNEAQ (reference sequence). V dropped 1 base and J dropped 7 bases, with 16 bases sitting between them.

This clone appeared once. The V call is TRBV5-4, the J call TRBJ1-6; a possible D gene is TRBD1 (6 bases). This CDR3 has 14 residues. Trimming left V 4 bases short and J 7 bases short, with 12 bases between. From germline, CDR1 is SGHNT and CDR2 YYREEE (reference sequence). For the CDR3, the DNA is TGTGCCAGCAGCCTACCCACAGGGAATTCACCCCTCCACTTT. It translates to CASSLPTGNSPLHF. The full variable domain, completed using reference TRBV5-4 and TRBJ1-6, is ETGVTQSPTHLIKTRGQQVTLRCSSQSGHNTVSWYQQALGQGPQFIFQYYREEENGRGNFPPRFSGLQFPNYSSELNVNALELDDSALYLCASSLPTGNSPLHFGNGTRLTVT.

The J gene is TRBJ2-1, the V gene TRBV10-3, with 8 bases lining up with TRBD1. The CDR3 has 14 amino acids. Germline V CDR1 and CDR2: ENHRY, SYGVKD. The trim removed 4 bases at V and 10 bases at J, leaving 9 bases unmatched. CDR3 sequence reads: CAISVPGQVNEQFF. The DNA of the CDR3 is TGTGCCATCAGTGTACCGGGACAGGTAAACGAGCAGTTCTTC.

As concerns this clone: A read error may account for a junction end that differs from germline. V usage is TRBV5-4 and J usage is TRBJ1-4; no firm D call. The CDR3 is 16 amino acids. Germline V gene sequence: CDR1 SGHNT, CDR2 YYREEE (reference sequence). CDR3 bases: TGTGCCAGCATCTTGGACTCACCCTCAACTAATGAAAAACTGTTTTTT. Encoded protein: CASILDSPSTNEKLFF.

V and J are TRBV4-2 and TRBJ2-7; possibly TRBD1 for D (7 bases). Per the germline V gene, CDR1 is LGHNA and CDR2 is YNFKEQ. V was trimmed by 3 bases and J by 2 bases, leaving 20 bases between them. This CDR3 contains 17 residues. The CDR3, as DNA: TGTGCCAGCAGCCACCGGGGAGGACAGGTCCCGCCCTACGAGCAGTACTTC. Translated, it gives CASSHRGGQVPPYEQYF.

The chain joins TRBV11-2 to TRBJ1-1; no reliable D call. Trimming stripped 5 bases from V and 1 base from J, with 5 bases between. There are 12 residues in the CDR3. CDR1 and CDR2 from the germline V gene are SGHAT and FQNNGV. The CDR3 loop is CASSRGNTEAFF. In nucleotides, the CDR3 is TGTGCCAGCAGCCGGGGGAACACTGAAGCTTTCTTT.

There are a few counts of this clone. The CDR3 loop reads CASSLIYGTRNEQFF. CDR3 coding DNA: TGTGCCAGCAGTTTAATATACGGGACTAGGAATGAGCAGTTCTTC. The chain carries TRBV28 and TRBJ2-1, with TRBD2 matching over 8 bases. Germline CDR1 reads MDHEN; CDR2 reads SYDVKM. The length of the CDR3 is 15 residues. J gave up 7 bases and V 2 bases, and 7 bases lay outside the gene matches. Together with reference TRBV28 and TRBJ2-1, the CDR3 gives the full variable domain: DVKVTQSSRYLVKRTGEKVFLECVQDMDHENMFWYRQDPGLGLRLIYFSYDVKMKEKGDIPEGYSVSREKKERFSLILESASTNQTSMYLCASSLIYGTRNEQFFGPGTRLTVL.

This rearrangement joins TRBV28 to TRBJ2-2; D is perhaps TRBD1 (6 bases). The germline V and J ends were trimmed by 2 bases and 5 bases, with 12 bases remaining between them. This CDR3 contains 15 residues. Germline-derived CDR1 and CDR2 are MDHEN and SYDVKM. The CDR3 DNA reads TGTGCCAGCAGTTTAGGGGGCCGAAGGACCGGGGAGCTGTTTTTT. Translated: CASSLGGRRTGELFF. Combining the CDR3 with reference TRBV28 and TRBJ2-2 gives the whole variable domain DVKVTQSSRYLVKRTGEKVFLECVQDMDHENMFWYRQDPGLGLRLIYFSYDVKMKEKGDIPEGYSVSREKKERFSLILESASTNQTSMYLCASSLGGRRTGELFFGEGSRLTVL.

This clone has a handful of counts. The chain uses TRBV29-1 and TRBJ2-5; 8 bases are a match to TRBD2. Trimming cost V 8 bases and J 5 bases; bases outside gene matches: 19. Germline CDR1 reads SQVTM; CDR2 reads ANQGSEA. This CDR3 region has 16 residues. The CDR3 DNA sequence: TGCAGCCTATGGATTAGCGGGGAAACGGGGATGGAGACCCAGTACTTC. It is translated as CSLWISGETGMETQYF.

The CDR3 region is CASSGLFGGDTQYF. CDR3 DNA sequence: TGTGCCAGCAGTGGACTCTTCGGCGGAGATACGCAGTATTTT. This chain uses TRBV2 with TRBJ2-3; D unresolved. The CDR3 runs to 14 residues. Germline V lookup: CDR1 SNHLY, CDR2 FYNNEI. Trimming removed 4 bases at V and 5 bases at J, with 13 bases between.

The genes are TRBV4-2 and TRBJ1-5; 8 nucleotides line up with TRBD1. The J segment lost 1 base and the V segment lost 1 base, leaving 9 bases of the junction unmatched. This CDR3 is built from 18 residues. CDR1 is LGHNA and CDR2 is YNFKEQ in the germline V gene. This CDR3 is CASSQVETGVLSNQPQHF. The CDR3 region has the DNA TGTGCCAGCAGCCAAGTGGAGACAGGGGTCTTAAGCAATCAGCCCCAGCATTTT.

The chain couples TRBV9 to TRBJ2-2, with a weak D call TRBD2 (6 bases). The ends were cut back, 0 bases at V and 4 bases at J, with 16 bases in the middle. Looked up from germline, CDR1 is SGDLS and CDR2 is YYNGEE. There are 17 residues in the CDR3. The DNA for the CDR3 is TGTGCCAGCAGCGTAGGGTTGGAGGGGTCGGCCACCGGGGAGCTGTTTTTT. Residues: CASSVGLEGSATGELFF.

The chain joins TRBV5-1 to TRBJ1-3; 7 bases agree with TRBD1. This CDR3 is built from 15 residues. The J segment lost 1 base and the V segment lost 2 bases, leaving 3 bases of the junction unmatched. Germline values: CDR1 SGHRS, CDR2 YFSETQ. The CDR3 sequence: CASSLRQGSGNTIYF. In DNA, the CDR3 is TGCGCCAGCAGCTTAAGACAGGGTTCTGGAAACACCATATATTTT. Together with reference TRBV5-1 and TRBJ1-3, the CDR3 gives the full variable domain: KAGVTQTPRYLIKTRGQQVTLSCSPISGHRSVSWYQQTPGQGLQFLFEYFSETQRNKGNFPGRFSGRQFSNSRSEMNVSTLELGDSALYLCASSLRQGSGNTIYFGEGSWLTVV.

This chain joins TRBV2 and TRBJ2-4; 7 positions agree with TRBD1. Trimming removed 2 bases from V and 0 bases from J; junction bases left unmatched: 1. CDR3 length equals 15 residues. The germline V gene has CDR1 SNHLY and CDR2 FYNNEI. DNA for the CDR3: TGTGCCAGCAGTGAAAGGGGGCTAGCCAAAAACATTCAGTACTTC. Amino acid sequence: CASSERGLAKNIQYF.

This clone has more than one count but fewer than ten. The chain is built from TRBV5-8 and TRBJ2-7; TRBD1 agrees at 10 bases. The CDR3 length is 15 residues. Germline values: CDR1 SGHTS, CDR2 YDEGEE. V lost 0 bases to trimming and J lost 2 bases; unmatched junction nucleotides: 2. Here the CDR3 reads CASSLVGTGAYEQYF. CDR3 DNA: TGTGCCAGCAGCTTGGTTGGGACAGGGGCCTACGAGCAGTACTTC.

The chain couples TRBV12-5 to TRBJ1-5, with D possibly TRBD1 on 6 matching bases. This CDR3 spans 18 amino acids. V lost 5 bases and J lost 1, with 21 bases in between. Germline-derived CDR1 and CDR2 are LGHNT and FRNRAP. For the CDR3, the DNA is TGTGCTAGTGGTCCCATGTCCAGGGGTGGTGTGAGCAATCAGCCCCAGCATTTT. Translated: CASGPMSRGGVSNQPQHF.

The gene calls are TRBV28 and TRBJ2-7, with TRBD1 matching over 7 bases. J lost 7 bases, V lost 4 bases, and 10 bases had no gene match. The germline CDR1 and CDR2 sequences are MDHEN and SYDVKM. This CDR3 has 14 residues. The CDR3 loop is CASSSITGVSEQYF. In DNA form, the CDR3 reads TGTGCCAGCAGTTCCATCACAGGGGTTAGTGAGCAGTACTTC.

This clone was seen a few times. V is TRBV6-5 and J is TRBJ2-2; D is perhaps TRBD2 (6 bases). Germline assignment: CDR1 MNHEY and CDR2 SVGAGI. V was pared by 1 base and J by 6 bases, with 15 bases between. This CDR3 has 16 residues. The CDR3 loop is CASSYLGAGNPGELFF. For the CDR3, the DNA is TGTGCCAGCAGTTACTTGGGAGCGGGTAATCCCGGGGAGCTGTTTTTT.

The chain is built from TRBV25-1 and TRBJ2-1, with 11 bases fitting TRBD2. Germline V gene lookup returns CDR1 MGHDK and CDR2 SYGVNS. The CDR3 length is 15 residues. Trimming at V came to 6 bases and at J to 8 bases, leaving 9 bases not matched to a gene. The CDR3 loop reads CASSATSGSMDEQFF. CDR3 DNA: TGTGCCAGCAGCGCTACTAGCGGGAGTATGGATGAGCAGTTCTTC.